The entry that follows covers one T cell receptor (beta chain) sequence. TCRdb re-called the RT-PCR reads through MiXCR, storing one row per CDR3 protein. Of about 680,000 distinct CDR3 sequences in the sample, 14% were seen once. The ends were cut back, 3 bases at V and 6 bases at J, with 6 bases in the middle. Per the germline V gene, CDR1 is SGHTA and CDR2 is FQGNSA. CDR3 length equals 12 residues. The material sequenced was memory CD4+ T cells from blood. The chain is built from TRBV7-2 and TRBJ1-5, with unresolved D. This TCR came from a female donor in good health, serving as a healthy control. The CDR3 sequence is CASSFFGQPQHF. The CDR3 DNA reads TGTGCCAGCAGCTTTTTTGGTCAGCCCCAGCATTTT.